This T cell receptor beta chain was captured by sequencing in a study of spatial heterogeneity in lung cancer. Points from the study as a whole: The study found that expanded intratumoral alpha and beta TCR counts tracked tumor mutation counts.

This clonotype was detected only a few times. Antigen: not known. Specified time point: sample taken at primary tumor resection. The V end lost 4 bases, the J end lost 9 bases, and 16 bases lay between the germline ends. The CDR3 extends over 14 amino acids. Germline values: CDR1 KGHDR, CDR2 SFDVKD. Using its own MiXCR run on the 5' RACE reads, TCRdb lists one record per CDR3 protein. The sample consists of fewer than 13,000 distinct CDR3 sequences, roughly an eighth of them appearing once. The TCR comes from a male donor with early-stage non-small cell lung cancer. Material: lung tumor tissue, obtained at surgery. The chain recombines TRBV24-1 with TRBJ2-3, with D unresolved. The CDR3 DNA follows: TGTGCCACCAGTGACGCCGTGGCCGGCGGAACGCAGTATTTT. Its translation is CATSDAVAGGTQYF.